Presented here are 18 T cell receptor beta chains from one specimen sequenced in a study of vaccination and CD4 T cells after COVID-19. Cultured CD4+ T-cell DNA underwent Oncomine TCR Beta short-read sequencing. TCRdb independently ran MiXCR on the PCR reads; one entry per CDR3 protein. Of roughly 14,000 distinct CDR3 sequences in the sample, 48% were seen once. The treatment: approximately nine-day PBMC culture with coronavirus spike peptide pools or control peptides (ViraFEST assay). No antigens are known for them. The sequencing sample was made of CD4+ T cells from blood, cultured in vitro. All receptors derive from a human donor who had recovered from COVID-19.

CDR3 bases: TGTGCCAGCAGCTTGGTGGCCAGGGCGCGTGGCTACACCTTC. It translates to CASSLVARARGYTF. This chain uses TRBV7-9 with TRBJ1-2, with TRBD1 as a possible D gene (5 bases). The germline gives CDR1 SEHNR, CDR2 FQNEAQ (reference sequence). V was trimmed by 3 bases and J by 7 bases, leaving 15 bases between them. This CDR3 has 14 residues.

This chain links TRBV2 with TRBJ2-1, with 7 bases identical to TRBD1. CDR1 SNHLY and CDR2 FYNNEI come from the germline V gene. The CDR3 runs to 15 residues. Trimming took 6 bases from V and 5 from J; bases not matched to a gene: 10. The CDR3 region has the DNA TGTGCCAGCAGACCTGACAGGGTTAGGGACAATGAGCAGTTCTTC. Encoded protein: CASRPDRVRDNEQFF.

This chain links TRBV11-1 with TRBJ2-3, with 9 positions matching TRBD1. Germline values: CDR1 SGHAT, CDR2 FQDESV (reference sequence). With V trimmed by 1 base and J by 5 bases, 7 bases remained unmatched. The CDR3 has 16 amino acids. The CDR3 region has the DNA TGTGCCAGCAGCTTAGTTCCGGGACAGGGCCTAGATACGCAGTATTTT. Translation: CASSLVPGQGLDTQYF.

V gene TRBV7-3 combines with J gene TRBJ2-3; D is possibly TRBD1 (5 bases). Per germline, CDR1 SGHTA and CDR2 FQGTGA. V was trimmed by 2 bases and J by 0 bases, leaving 6 bases between them. This CDR3 has 14 amino acids. The DNA of the CDR3 is TGTGCCAGCAGCTTAGGGGCTAGCACAGATACGCAGTATTTT. Encoded protein: CASSLGASTDTQYF.

The chain couples TRBV12-5 to TRBJ1-1; D unresolved. The V and J ends lost 5 bases and 4 bases respectively, with 17 bases between them. Germline V CDR1 and CDR2: LGHNT, FRNRAP. The CDR3 has 15 residues. This chain's CDR3 is CASGIHHPWGTEAFF. The CDR3, as DNA: TGTGCTAGTGGTATTCACCACCCCTGGGGCACTGAAGCTTTCTTT.

The chain uses TRBV7-2 and TRBJ1-2; D possibly corresponds to TRBD1 (5 bases). The germline gives CDR1 SGHTA, CDR2 FQGNSA. The CDR3 is 15 residues long. Trimming took off 5 bases at V and 6 bases at J, with 19 bases between the two ends. CDR3 region: CASSLQAGARDGYTF. In nucleotides, the CDR3 is TGTGCCAGCAGCCTACAGGCCGGAGCTCGGGATGGCTACACCTTC.

In its sample, this clonotype was seen a few times. The chain recombines TRBV7-2 with TRBJ1-1; D may be TRBD1 (5 bases). The CDR3 spans 12 residues. The ends were cut back, 3 bases at V and 10 bases at J, with 12 bases in the middle. The germline V gene has CDR1 SGHTA and CDR2 FQGNSA. CDR3 region: CASSFRGTGAFF. CDR3 coding DNA: TGTGCCAGCAGCTTCCGGGGGACGGGAGCTTTCTTT.

The J gene is TRBJ2-7, the V gene TRBV6-1; unclear D gene. V lost 7 bases to trimming and J lost 4 bases, with 14 bases between them. Germline CDR1 and CDR2: MNHNS and SASEGT. The CDR3 has 13 amino acids. This chain's CDR3 is CASIRTGTYEQYF. The CDR3 nucleotides read TGTGCCAGCATCAGGACGGGCACATACGAGCAGTACTTC.

The chain recombines TRBV7-2 with TRBJ1-3; no firm D call. The CDR3 consists of 13 residues. The ends were cut back, 1 base at V and 6 bases at J, with 7 bases in the middle. Germline lookup yields CDR1 SGHTA and CDR2 FQGNSA. DNA of the CDR3: TGTGCCAGCAGCTTAGACCCCCTAAACACCATATATTTT. Amino acid sequence: CASSLDPLNTIYF.

The chain employs TRBV21-1 and TRBJ1-1. TRBV21-1 is an annotated pseudogene. The CDR3 totals 14 residues. The DNA for the CDR3 is TGTGCCAGCAGCAAATATCAGGCGAACACTGAAGCTTTCTTT. Encoded protein: CASSKYQANTEAFF.

The chain joins TRBV6-2 or TRBV6-3 to TRBJ2-7, with 9 nucleotides matching TRBD2. From germline, CDR1 is MNHEY and CDR2 SVGEGT. Trimming took 6 bases from V and 3 from J; bases not matched to a gene: 9. The CDR3 is made up of 15 amino acids. The CDR3 sequence is CASSLVSGGLYEQYF. DNA for the CDR3: TGTGCCAGCAGCCTGGTAAGCGGGGGGCTCTACGAGCAGTACTTC.

This clonotype has a handful of counts. V is TRBV30 and J is TRBJ1-1; D unresolved. Germline V gives CDR1 GTSNPN, CDR2 SVGIG (reference sequence). The CDR3 extends over 14 amino acids. V dropped 3 bases and J dropped 0 bases, with 11 bases sitting between them. CDR3 sequence: CAWRTNLMNTEAFF. The CDR3, as DNA: TGTGCCTGGAGGACGAACCTCATGAACACTGAAGCTTTCTTT.

V is TRBV27 and J is TRBJ2-7, with 10 bases that match TRBD1. The V segment lost 8 bases and the J segment 3 bases; nucleotides outside the gene matches: 16. The germline CDR1 and CDR2 sequences are MNHEY and SMNVEV (reference sequence). This CDR3 spans 17 amino acids. The CDR3 DNA reads TGTGCCAGCGCGCCGGGACAGGGGTCCTGGACGGGCTACGAGCAGTACTTC. Translating gives CASAPGQGSWTGYEQYF.

V gene TRBV6-1 combines with J gene TRBJ2-2; TRBD2 matches at 9 bases. Germline V gene sequence: CDR1 MNHNS, CDR2 SASEGT. V was pared by 8 bases and J by 5 bases, with 9 bases of the junction left unmatched. This CDR3 has 15 residues. As DNA, the CDR3 is TGTGCCAGCGATACTAGCGGGTGGGGAACCGGGGAGCTGTTTTTT. As protein: CASDTSGWGTGELFF.

This sequence joins TRBV7-6 and TRBJ1-6; D is unclear. Trimming stripped 2 bases from V and 5 bases from J, with 4 bases between. Germline CDR1 SGHVS, CDR2 FNYEAQ. This CDR3 comprises 13 residues. CDR3: CASSLQNNSPLHF. In DNA form, the CDR3 reads TGTGCCAGCAGCTTACAAAATAATTCACCCCTCCACTTT. Together with reference TRBV7-6 and TRBJ1-6, the CDR3 gives the full variable domain: GAGVSQSPRYKVTKRGQDVALRCDPISGHVSLYWYRQALGQGPEFLTYFNYEAQQDKSGLPNDRFSAERPEGSISTLTIQRTEQRDSAMYRCASSLQNNSPLHFGNGTRLTVT.

This chain joins TRBV19 and TRBJ2-3; 12 nucleotides align to TRBD2. There are 15 residues in the CDR3. Germline V gene sequence: CDR1 LNHDA, CDR2 SQIVND (reference sequence). The V and J ends lost 7 bases and 4 bases, in that order; junction bases with no gene match: 6. CDR3 sequence reads: CASTTSGRTPDTQYF. The CDR3 DNA reads as TGTGCCAGTACCACTAGCGGGAGGACCCCAGATACGCAGTATTTT.

The V and J genes are TRBV28 and TRBJ1-5; possibly TRBD1 for D (6 bases). Trimming took off 6 bases at V and 4 bases at J, with 7 bases between the two ends. This CDR3 is 12 amino acids long. Germline lookup yields CDR1 MDHEN and CDR2 SYDVKM. The CDR3 loop is CASRDSNQPQHF. CDR3 nucleotides: TGTGCCAGCAGGGACAGTAATCAGCCCCAGCATTTT.

V and J are TRBV6-1 and TRBJ2-1; D remains unclear. This CDR3 is built from 14 residues. The V end was cut by 1 base, the J end by 4 bases, with 8 bases between. Germline values: CDR1 MNHNS, CDR2 SASEGT. Here the CDR3 DNA reads TGTGCCAGCAGTGAAGGTTGGGTGTACAATGAGCAGTTCTTC. Translation gives CASSEGWVYNEQFF.